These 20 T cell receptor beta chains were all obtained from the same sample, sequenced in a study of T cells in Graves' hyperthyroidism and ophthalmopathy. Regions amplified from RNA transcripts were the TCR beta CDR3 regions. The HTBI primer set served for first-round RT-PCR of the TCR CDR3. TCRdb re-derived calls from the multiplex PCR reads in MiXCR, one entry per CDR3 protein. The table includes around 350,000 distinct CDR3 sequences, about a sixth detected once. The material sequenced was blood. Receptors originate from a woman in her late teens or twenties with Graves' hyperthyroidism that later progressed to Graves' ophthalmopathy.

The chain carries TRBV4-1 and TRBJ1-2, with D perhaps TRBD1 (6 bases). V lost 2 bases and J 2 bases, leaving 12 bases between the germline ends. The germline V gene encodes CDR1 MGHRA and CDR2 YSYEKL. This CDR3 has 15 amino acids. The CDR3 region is CASSQRSGTNYGYTF. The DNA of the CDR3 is TGCGCCAGCAGCCAAAGATCCGGGACAAACTATGGCTACACCTTC.

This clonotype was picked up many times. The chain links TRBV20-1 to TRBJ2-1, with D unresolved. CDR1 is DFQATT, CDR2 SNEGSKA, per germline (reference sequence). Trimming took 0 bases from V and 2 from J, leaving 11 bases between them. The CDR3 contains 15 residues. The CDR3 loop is CSARDRLVPYNEQFF. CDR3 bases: TGCAGTGCTAGAGATCGGTTAGTACCCTACAATGAGCAGTTCTTC.

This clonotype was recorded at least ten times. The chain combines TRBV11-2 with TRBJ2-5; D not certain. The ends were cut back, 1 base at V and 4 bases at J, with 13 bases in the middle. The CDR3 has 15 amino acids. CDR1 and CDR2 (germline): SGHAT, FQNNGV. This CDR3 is CASSLVAIRGETQYF. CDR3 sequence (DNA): TGTGCCAGCAGCTTAGTGGCCATACGAGGAGAGACCCAGTACTTC.

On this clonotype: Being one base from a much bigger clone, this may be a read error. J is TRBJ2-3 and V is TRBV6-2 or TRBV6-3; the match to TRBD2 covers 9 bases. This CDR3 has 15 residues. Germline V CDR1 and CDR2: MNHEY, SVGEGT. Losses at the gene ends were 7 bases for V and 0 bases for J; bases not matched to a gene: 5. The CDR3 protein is CASTIAGASTDTQYF. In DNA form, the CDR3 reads TGTGCCAGCACTATAGCGGGAGCTAGCACAGATACGCAGTATTTT.

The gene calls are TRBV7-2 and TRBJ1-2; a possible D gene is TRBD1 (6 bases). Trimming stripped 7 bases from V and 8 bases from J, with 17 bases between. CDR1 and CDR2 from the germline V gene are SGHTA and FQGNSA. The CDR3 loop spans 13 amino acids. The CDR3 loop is CASKLGARPGYTF. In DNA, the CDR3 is TGTGCCAGCAAGCTGGGGGCCCGGCCGGGCTACACCTTC. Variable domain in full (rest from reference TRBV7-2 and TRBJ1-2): GAGVSQSPSNKVTEKGKDVELRCDPISGHTALYWYRQSLGQGLEFLIYFQGNSAPDKSGLPSDRFSAERTGGSVSTLTIQRTQQEDSAVYLCASKLGARPGYTFGSGTRLTVV.

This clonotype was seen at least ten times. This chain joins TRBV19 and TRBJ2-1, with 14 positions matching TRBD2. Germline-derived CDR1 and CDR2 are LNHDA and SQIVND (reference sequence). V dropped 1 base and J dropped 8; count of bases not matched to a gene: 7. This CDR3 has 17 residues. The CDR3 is CASSIGGTSGSGDEQFF. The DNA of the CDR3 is TGTGCCAGTAGTATAGGAGGGACTAGCGGGAGCGGCGATGAGCAGTTCTTC.

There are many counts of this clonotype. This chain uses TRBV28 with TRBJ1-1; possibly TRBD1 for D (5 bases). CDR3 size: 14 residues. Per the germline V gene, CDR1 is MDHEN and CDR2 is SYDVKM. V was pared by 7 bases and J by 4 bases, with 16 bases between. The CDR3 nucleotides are TGTGCCAGCATTATGGGACTCGGGAGCACTGAAGCTTTCTTT. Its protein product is CASIMGLGSTEAFF. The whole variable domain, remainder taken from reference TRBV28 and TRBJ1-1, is DVKVTQSSRYLVKRTGEKVFLECVQDMDHENMFWYRQDPGLGLRLIYFSYDVKMKEKGDIPEGYSVSREKKERFSLILESASTNQTSMYLCASIMGLGSTEAFFGQGTRLTVV.

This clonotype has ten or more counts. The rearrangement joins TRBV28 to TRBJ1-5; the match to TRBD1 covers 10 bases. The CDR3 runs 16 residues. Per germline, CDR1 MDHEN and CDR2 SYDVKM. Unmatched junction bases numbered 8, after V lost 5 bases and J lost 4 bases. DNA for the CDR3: TGTGCCAGCAGTCGCAGGGGACAGGGGATAAATCAGCCCCAGCATTTT. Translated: CASSRRGQGINQPQHF.

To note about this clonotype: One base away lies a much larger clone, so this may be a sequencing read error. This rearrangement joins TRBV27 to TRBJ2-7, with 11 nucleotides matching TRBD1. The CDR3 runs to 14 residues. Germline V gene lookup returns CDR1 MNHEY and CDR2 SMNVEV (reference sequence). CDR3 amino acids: CASTRTGGSYGQYF. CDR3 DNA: TGTGCCAGCACTAGGACAGGGGGCTCCTACGGGCAGTACTTC.

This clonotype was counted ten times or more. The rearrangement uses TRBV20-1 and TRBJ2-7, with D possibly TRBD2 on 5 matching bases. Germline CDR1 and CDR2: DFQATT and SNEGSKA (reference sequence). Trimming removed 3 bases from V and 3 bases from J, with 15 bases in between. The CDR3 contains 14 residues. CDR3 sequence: CSARRESGFYEQYF. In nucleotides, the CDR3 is TGCAGTGCTAGGAGGGAGAGTGGGTTCTACGAGCAGTACTTC.

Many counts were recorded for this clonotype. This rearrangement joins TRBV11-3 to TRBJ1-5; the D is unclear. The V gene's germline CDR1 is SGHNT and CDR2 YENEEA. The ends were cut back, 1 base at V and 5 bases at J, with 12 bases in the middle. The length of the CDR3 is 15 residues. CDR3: CASSLVPGEDQPQHF. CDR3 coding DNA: TGTGCCAGCAGCTTAGTGCCGGGAGAGGATCAGCCCCAGCATTTT. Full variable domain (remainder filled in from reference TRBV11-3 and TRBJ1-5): EAGVVQSPRYKIIEKKQPVAFWCNPISGHNTLYWYLQNLGQGPELLIRYENEEAVDDSQLPKDRFSAERLKGVDSTLKIQPAELGDSAVYLCASSLVPGEDQPQHFGDGTRLSIL.

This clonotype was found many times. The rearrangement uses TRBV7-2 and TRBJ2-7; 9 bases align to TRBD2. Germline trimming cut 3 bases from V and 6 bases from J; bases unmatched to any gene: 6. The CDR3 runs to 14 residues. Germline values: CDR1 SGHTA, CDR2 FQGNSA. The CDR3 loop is CASSFVAGVSEQYF. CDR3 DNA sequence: TGTGCCAGCAGCTTCGTAGCGGGAGTTTCCGAGCAGTACTTC.

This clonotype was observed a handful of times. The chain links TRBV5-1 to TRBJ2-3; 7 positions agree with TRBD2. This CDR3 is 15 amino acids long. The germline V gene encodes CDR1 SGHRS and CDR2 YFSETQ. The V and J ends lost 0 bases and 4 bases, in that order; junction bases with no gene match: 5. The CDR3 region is CASSLVWGGSDTQYF. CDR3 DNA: TGCGCCAGCAGCTTGGTATGGGGGGGTTCAGATACGCAGTATTTT.

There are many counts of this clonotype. CDR3 DNA sequence: TGTGCCACCAGTGATTCAGCAGGATGGGGCCAAGAGACCCAGTACTTC. Translating it yields CATSDSAGWGQETQYF. The chain joins TRBV24-1 to TRBJ2-5; D remains unclear. Trimming shortened V by 2 bases and J by 1 base, and 13 bases separated the two germline ends. The germline CDR1 and CDR2 sequences are KGHDR and SFDVKD. The CDR3 spans 16 residues.

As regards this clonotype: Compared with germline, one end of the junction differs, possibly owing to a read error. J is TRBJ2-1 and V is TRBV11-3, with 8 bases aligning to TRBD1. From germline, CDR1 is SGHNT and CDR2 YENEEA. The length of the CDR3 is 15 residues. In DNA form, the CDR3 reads TGTGCCAGCAGCTCCAGGGGGCGCAGGGCGAATGCGCAGTTCTTC. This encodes CASSSRGRRANAQFF.

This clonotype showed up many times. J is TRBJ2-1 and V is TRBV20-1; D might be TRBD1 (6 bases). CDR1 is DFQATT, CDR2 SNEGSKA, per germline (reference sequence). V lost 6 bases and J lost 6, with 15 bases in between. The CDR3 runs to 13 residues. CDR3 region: CSAHRGGSNEQFF. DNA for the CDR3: TGCAGTGCACACAGAGGGGGAAGCAATGAGCAGTTCTTC.

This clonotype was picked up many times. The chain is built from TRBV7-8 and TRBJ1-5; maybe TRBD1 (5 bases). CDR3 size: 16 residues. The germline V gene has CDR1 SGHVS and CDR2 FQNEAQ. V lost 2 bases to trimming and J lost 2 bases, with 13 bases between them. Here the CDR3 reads CASSLPGRGGNQPQHF. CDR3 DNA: TGTGCCAGCAGCTTACCCGGCCGGGGGGGCAATCAGCCCCAGCATTTT.

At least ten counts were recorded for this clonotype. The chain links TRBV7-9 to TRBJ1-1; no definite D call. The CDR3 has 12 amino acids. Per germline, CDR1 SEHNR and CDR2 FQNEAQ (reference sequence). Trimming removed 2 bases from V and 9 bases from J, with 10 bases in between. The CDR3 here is CASSLSNGQAFF. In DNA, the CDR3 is TGTGCCAGCAGCTTATCGAATGGACAAGCTTTCTTT. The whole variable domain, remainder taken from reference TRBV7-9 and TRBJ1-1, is DTGVSQNPRHKITKRGQNVTFRCDPISEHNRLYWYRQTLGQGPEFLTYFQNEAQLEKSRLLSDRFSAERPKGSFSTLEIQRTEQGDSAMYLCASSLSNGQAFFGQGTRLTVV.

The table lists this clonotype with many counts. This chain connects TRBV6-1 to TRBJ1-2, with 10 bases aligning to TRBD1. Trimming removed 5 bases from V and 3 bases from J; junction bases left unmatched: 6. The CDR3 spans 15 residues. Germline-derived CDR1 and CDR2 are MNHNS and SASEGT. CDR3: CASSRRTGGDYGYTF. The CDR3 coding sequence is TGTGCCAGCAGTCGACGGACAGGGGGAGACTATGGCTACACCTTC.

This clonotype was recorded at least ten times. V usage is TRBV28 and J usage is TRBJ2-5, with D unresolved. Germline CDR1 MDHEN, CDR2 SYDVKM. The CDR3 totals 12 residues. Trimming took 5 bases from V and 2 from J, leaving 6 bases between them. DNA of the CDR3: TGTGCCAGCAGTATCGGGCAAGAGACCCAGTACTTC. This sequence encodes CASSIGQETQYF.